This T cell receptor (beta chain) came from a study of blood T cell repertoires in COVID-19. Overall study context: Italy, Spain and the United States were the sources of the convalescent and acute COVID-19 samples. In each case, the material was cDNA or gDNA derived from T cells, B-cell-depleted T cells, or PBMCs.

Unmatched junction bases numbered 6, after V lost 2 bases and J lost 7 bases. Looked up from germline, CDR1 is LNHNV and CDR2 is YYDKDF (reference sequence). The CDR3 is made up of 14 amino acids. This clone was observed a single time. As originally analysed: Estimation of nucleated cell counts was performed using reference gene primer amplification. Libraries were prepared by immunoSEQ multiplex PCR; TCRdb keeps only in-frame clonotypes and omits some of them. D and trimming were read from the DNA, whereas the V and J calls and clone size are those reported in that table. The table has about 190,000 clones, 84% seen once.

V usage is TRBV15 and J usage is TRBJ2-7; TRBD1 matches at 9 bases. Sequences were obtained from peripheral blood. The sequence was collected from a woman in her 70s with active or convalescent COVID-19. The CDR3 spells CATSRIQGAREQYF. The CDR3 DNA follows: TGTGCCACCAGCAGAATACAGGGGGCGCGTGAGCAGTACTTC.